Listed here is a single TCR beta chain. No antigen is known for it. The naive CD8 population came from CD45RO-negative cells selected for CCR7, without terminally differentiated effector memory CD45RA+ cells. This specimen belongs to a study of shared clonotypes between healthy human individuals. The study's findings and limits: Owing to a small donor count, the genetic and exposure-history diversity represented was limited. About 5% of naive CD4 clonotypes were shared across several donors. Among donors, sharing of clonotypes was expected to be affected by sequencing depth. Naive subsets usually exceeded memory subsets in estimated richness.

Measured with immunoSEQ multiplex PCR; TCRdb has only the in-frame clones, and not every one. The sample lists around 2,000,000 clones, about 94% occurring once. The V end was cut by 0 bases, the J end by 5 bases, with 17 bases between. Germline V gives CDR1 LGHNA, CDR2 YNFKEQ. This CDR3 comprises 16 residues. This receptor was taken from a man younger than 35 in good health. The source material was naive CD8+ T cells sorted from blood. The chain links TRBV4-2 to TRBJ2-7; possibly TRBD2 for D (5 bases). CDR3 bases: TGTGCCAGCAGCCAAGATTTCCAGAGGGAGTGGCACGAGCAGTACTTC. Its translation: CASSQDFQREWHEQYF.